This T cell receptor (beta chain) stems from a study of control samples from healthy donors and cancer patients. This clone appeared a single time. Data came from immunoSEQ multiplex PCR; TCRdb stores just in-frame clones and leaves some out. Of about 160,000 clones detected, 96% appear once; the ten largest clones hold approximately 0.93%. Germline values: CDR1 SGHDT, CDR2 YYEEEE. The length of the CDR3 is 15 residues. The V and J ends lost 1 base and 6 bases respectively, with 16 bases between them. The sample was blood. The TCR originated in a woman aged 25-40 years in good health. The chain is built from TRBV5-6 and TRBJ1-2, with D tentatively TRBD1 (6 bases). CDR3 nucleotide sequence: TGTGCCAGCAGCTTGTACAGGGTTACAAGTGATGGCTACACCTTC. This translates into CASSLYRVTSDGYTF.